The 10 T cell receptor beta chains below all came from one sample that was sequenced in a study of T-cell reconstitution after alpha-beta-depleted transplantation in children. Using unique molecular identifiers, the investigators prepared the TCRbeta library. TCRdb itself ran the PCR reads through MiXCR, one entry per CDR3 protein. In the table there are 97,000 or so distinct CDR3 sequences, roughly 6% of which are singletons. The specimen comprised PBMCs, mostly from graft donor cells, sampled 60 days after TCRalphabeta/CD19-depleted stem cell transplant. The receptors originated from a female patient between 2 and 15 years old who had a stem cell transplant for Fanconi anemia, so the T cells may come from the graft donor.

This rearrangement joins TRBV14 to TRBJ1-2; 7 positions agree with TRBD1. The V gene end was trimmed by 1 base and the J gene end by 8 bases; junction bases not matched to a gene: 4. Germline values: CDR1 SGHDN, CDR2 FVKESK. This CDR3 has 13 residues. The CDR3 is CASSQVLGGGYTF. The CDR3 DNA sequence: TGTGCCAGCAGCCAAGTTTTAGGGGGCGGCTACACCTTC.

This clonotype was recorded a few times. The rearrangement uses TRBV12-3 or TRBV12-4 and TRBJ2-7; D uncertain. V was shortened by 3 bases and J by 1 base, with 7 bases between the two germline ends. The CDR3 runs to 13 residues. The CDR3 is CASSFRSSYEQYF. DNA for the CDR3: TGTGCCAGCAGTTTCAGGTCTTCCTACGAGCAGTACTTC.

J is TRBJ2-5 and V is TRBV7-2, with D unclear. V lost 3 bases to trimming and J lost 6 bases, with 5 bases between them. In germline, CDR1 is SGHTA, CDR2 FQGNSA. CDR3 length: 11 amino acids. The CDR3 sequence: CASSFMKTQYF. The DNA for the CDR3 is TGTGCCAGCAGCTTTATGAAGACCCAGTACTTC.

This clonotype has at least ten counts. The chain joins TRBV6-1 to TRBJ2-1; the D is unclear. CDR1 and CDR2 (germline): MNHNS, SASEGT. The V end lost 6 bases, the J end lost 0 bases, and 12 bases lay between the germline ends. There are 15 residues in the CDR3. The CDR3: CASSLGPYSYNEQFF. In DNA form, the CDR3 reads TGTGCCAGCAGCCTGGGCCCCTACTCCTACAATGAGCAGTTCTTC.

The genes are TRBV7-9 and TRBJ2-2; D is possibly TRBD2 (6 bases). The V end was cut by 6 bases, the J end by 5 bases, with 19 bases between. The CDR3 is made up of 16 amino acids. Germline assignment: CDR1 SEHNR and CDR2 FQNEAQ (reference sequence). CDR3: CASRDEGLRRTGELFF. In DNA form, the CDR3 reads TGTGCCAGCAGAGACGAGGGACTGCGTCGGACCGGGGAGCTGTTTTTT.

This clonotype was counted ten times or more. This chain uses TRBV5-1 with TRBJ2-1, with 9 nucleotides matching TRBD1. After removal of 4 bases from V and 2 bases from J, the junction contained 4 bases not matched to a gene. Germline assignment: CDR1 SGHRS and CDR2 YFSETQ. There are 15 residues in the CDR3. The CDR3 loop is CASSLRDRAYNEQFF. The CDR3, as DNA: TGCGCCAGCAGCCTCCGGGACAGGGCCTACAATGAGCAGTTCTTC.

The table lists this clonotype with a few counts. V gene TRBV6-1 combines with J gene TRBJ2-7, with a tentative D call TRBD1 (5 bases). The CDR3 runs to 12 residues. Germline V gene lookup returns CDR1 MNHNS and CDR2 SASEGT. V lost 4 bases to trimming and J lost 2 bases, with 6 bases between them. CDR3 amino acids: CASSVGAYEQYF. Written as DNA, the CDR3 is TGTGCCAGCAGTGTAGGGGCCTACGAGCAGTACTTC.

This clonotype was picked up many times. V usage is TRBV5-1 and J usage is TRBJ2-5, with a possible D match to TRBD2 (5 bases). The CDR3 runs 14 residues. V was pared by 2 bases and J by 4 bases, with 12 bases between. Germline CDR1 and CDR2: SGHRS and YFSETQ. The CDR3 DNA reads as TGCGCCAGCAGCTTTCGGGCAGGAGGAGAGACCCAGTACTTC. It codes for CASSFRAGGETQYF.

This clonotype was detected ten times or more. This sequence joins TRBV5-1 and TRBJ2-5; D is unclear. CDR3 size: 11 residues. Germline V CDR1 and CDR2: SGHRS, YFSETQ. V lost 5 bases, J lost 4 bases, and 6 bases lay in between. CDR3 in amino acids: CASRQGETQYF. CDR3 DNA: TGCGCCAGCAGACAAGGAGAGACCCAGTACTTC.

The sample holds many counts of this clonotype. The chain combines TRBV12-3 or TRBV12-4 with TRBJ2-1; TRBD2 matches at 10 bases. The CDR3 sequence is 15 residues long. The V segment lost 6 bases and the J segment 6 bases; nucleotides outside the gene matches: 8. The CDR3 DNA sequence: TGTGCCAGCAGGGCTACTAGCGGGGCCCCCAATGAGCAGTTCTTC. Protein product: CASRATSGAPNEQFF.